The 26 T cell receptor beta chains listed next were all sequenced from one sample in a study of shared clonotypes between healthy human individuals. CD45RO-negative, CCR7-selected cells formed the naive CD8 fraction, which excluded terminally differentiated effector memory CD45RA+ cells. Produced via immunoSEQ multiplex PCR; TCRdb's table is partial and in-frame only. The table lists some 2.1 million clones, roughly 93% of them singletons. The sample consisted of naive CD8+ T cells from PBMCs. These receptors were collected from a man younger than 35 in good health. Some clones in this sample may be carry-over from other donors' samples.

The chain combines TRBV27 with TRBJ2-7, with TRBD2 as a possible D gene (5 bases). V dropped 0 bases and J dropped 4 bases, with 10 bases sitting between them. Looked up from germline, CDR1 is MNHEY and CDR2 is SMNVEV (reference sequence). The CDR3 runs to 14 residues. The DNA of the CDR3 is TGTGCCAGCAGTTTATCCAGCGGACGGTACGAGCAGTACTTC. It encodes CASSLSSGRYEQYF.

The rearrangement links TRBV9 to TRBJ2-7; TRBD2 might be the D (6 bases). The ends were cut back, 3 bases at V and 1 base at J, with 14 bases in the middle. The germline CDR1 and CDR2 sequences are SGDLS and YYNGEE. The CDR3 extends over 15 amino acids. Here the CDR3 reads CASSARDSNSYEQYF. In DNA form, the CDR3 reads TGTGCCAGCAGCGCCCGGGACTCGAATTCCTACGAGCAGTACTTC.

This clone appeared once. CDR3 sequence: CASSSGTSSYEQYF. The DNA of the CDR3 is TGCGCCAGCAGCTCCGGGACCAGCTCCTACGAGCAGTACTTC. The rearrangement joins TRBV4-3 to TRBJ2-7; D assignment may be TRBD1 or TRBD2 (5 bases each). CDR1 and CDR2 from the germline V gene are LGHNA and YSLEER. The CDR3 spans 14 residues. The ends were cut back, 5 bases at V and 0 bases at J, with 11 bases in the middle.

V and J are TRBV2 and TRBJ2-1; tentative D call: TRBD2 (6 bases). V was shortened by 2 bases and J by 5 bases, with 10 bases between the two germline ends. The CDR3 loop spans 14 amino acids. Germline V gene data show CDR1 as SNHLY and CDR2 as FYNNEI. The CDR3 DNA reads as TGTGCCAGCAGTGAATGGGGCGGGGACAATGAGCAGTTCTTC. Amino acid sequence: CASSEWGGDNEQFF. The variable domain in full, completed from reference TRBV2 and TRBJ2-1, reads EPEVTQTPSHQVTQMGQEVILRCVPISNHLYFYWYRQILGQKVEFLVSFYNNEISEKSEIFDDQFSVERPDGSNFTLKIRSTKLEDSAMYFCASSEWGGDNEQFFGPGTRLTVL.

The J gene is TRBJ2-7, the V gene TRBV4-1; tentative D call: TRBD1 (6 bases). Looked up from germline, CDR1 is MGHRA and CDR2 is YSYEKL. This CDR3 region has 16 residues. V lost 4 bases to trimming and J lost 3 bases, with 19 bases between them. The CDR3 coding sequence is TGCGCCAGCAGCCGAGGGGTGGGACAAGATATCTACGAGCAGTACTTC. Its protein product is CASSRGVGQDIYEQYF.

This clone was seen a few times. The genes are TRBV9 and TRBJ1-1, with D unclear. This CDR3 has 14 amino acids. Trimming removed 0 bases from V and 5 bases from J, with 11 bases in between. The germline CDR1 and CDR2 sequences are SGDLS and YYNGEE. The CDR3 loop is CASSVDAEGTEAFF. CDR3 coding DNA: TGTGCCAGCAGCGTAGACGCCGAAGGGACTGAAGCTTTCTTT.

The chain joins TRBV7-8 to TRBJ2-7, with 9 bases fitting TRBD1. The CDR3 consists of 16 residues. Germline V CDR1 and CDR2: SGHVS, FQNEAQ. The junction had 8 bases not matched to a gene; V was cut back by 5 bases and J by 0 bases. For the CDR3, the DNA is TGTGCCAGCAGCCGATCAGGACAGGGGTACTCCTACGAGCAGTACTTC. This encodes CASSRSGQGYSYEQYF.

This rearrangement joins TRBV7-2 to TRBJ1-1, with a weak D call TRBD1 (6 bases). The V and J ends lost 5 bases and 10 bases respectively, with 14 bases between them. This CDR3 is 12 amino acids long. CDR1 SGHTA and CDR2 FQGNSA come from the germline V gene. The chain's CDR3 is CASSTVGGGAFF. The CDR3 DNA follows: TGTGCCAGCAGCACGGTGGGAGGGGGAGCTTTCTTT. The full variable domain, completed using reference TRBV7-2 and TRBJ1-1, is GAGVSQSPSNKVTEKGKDVELRCDPISGHTALYWYRQSLGQGLEFLIYFQGNSAPDKSGLPSDRFSAERTGGSVSTLTIQRTQQEDSAVYLCASSTVGGGAFFGQGTRLTVV.

This sequence joins TRBV10-3 and TRBJ2-1; the match to TRBD2 covers 8 bases. There are 16 residues in the CDR3. CDR1 is ENHRY and CDR2 is SYGVKD in the germline V gene. J was trimmed by 4 bases and V by 6 bases; bases with no gene match: 11. CDR3 DNA sequence: TGTGCCATCAGCCACCCCTCGGGGGGGAGTTACAATGAGCAGTTCTTC. It yields the protein CAISHPSGGSYNEQFF.

This rearrangement joins TRBV7-6 to TRBJ2-2, with D unresolved. Per the germline V gene, CDR1 is SGHVS and CDR2 is FNYEAQ. V gave up 1 base and J gave up 4 bases, with 13 bases separating them. The CDR3 runs to 16 residues. This CDR3 reads CASSLVVAGRTGELFF. The CDR3 DNA sequence: TGTGCCAGCAGCTTAGTAGTGGCAGGCCGCACCGGGGAGCTGTTTTTT.

The CDR3 region is CASSFMTSGMVEQFF. CDR3 coding DNA: TGTGCCAGCAGTTTCATGACTAGCGGGATGGTTGAGCAGTTCTTC. The J gene is TRBJ2-1, the V gene TRBV6-5; 11 bases agree with TRBD2. Germline V gene sequence: CDR1 MNHEY, CDR2 SVGAGI. V shed 4 bases and J 9 bases; nucleotides not matched to a gene: 8. This CDR3 is built from 15 residues.

The chain recombines TRBV28 with TRBJ2-3, with D hard to call. Germline V gene data show CDR1 as MDHEN and CDR2 as SYDVKM. Trimming cost V 3 bases and J 2 bases, with 12 bases left between them. This CDR3 spans 15 amino acids. The CDR3 is CASSLVQDLTDTQYF. Here the CDR3 DNA reads TGTGCCAGCAGTTTGGTGCAGGACCTCACAGATACGCAGTATTTT.

This sequence joins TRBV2 and TRBJ2-7; no firm D call. There are 12 residues in the CDR3. In germline, CDR1 is SNHLY, CDR2 FYNNEI. Trimming cost V 6 bases and J 4 bases, with 10 bases left between them. The CDR3 coding sequence is TGTGCCAGCAGCGGCGACCAATACGAGCAGTACTTC. This codes for CASSGDQYEQYF.

J is TRBJ2-5 and V is TRBV27; 10 bases map to TRBD1. TRBJ2-7 matches the DNA end more closely, so the J call is doubtful. CDR3 length equals 15 residues. Germline loops: CDR1 MNHEY, CDR2 SMNVEV (reference sequence). The CDR3 coding sequence is TGTGCCAGCAGTTTAATCGGGACAGGGGCTGTCGAGCAGTACTTC. Its translation is CASSLIGTGAVEQYF.

V usage is TRBV28 and J usage is TRBJ2-7; perhaps TRBD1 as D (6 bases). V was clipped by 4 bases and J by 4 bases, with 11 bases between them. Germline lookup yields CDR1 MDHEN and CDR2 SYDVKM. The CDR3 loop spans 13 amino acids. The CDR3 spells CASSSPRGYEQYF. Here the CDR3 DNA reads TGTGCCAGCAGTTCTCCCAGGGGATACGAGCAGTACTTC.

The chain combines TRBV15 with TRBJ1-4, with D possibly TRBD1 on 5 matching bases. The CDR3 covers 16 residues. CDR1 is LNHNV and CDR2 is YYDKDF in the germline V gene (reference sequence). Between the trimmed V and J ends, which lost 0 bases and 6 bases, there was a span of 14 bases. Here the CDR3 DNA reads TGTGCCACCAGCAGAGAAATTTGGTTAGGGGATGAAAAACTGTTTTTT. It is translated as CATSREIWLGDEKLFF.

The chain combines TRBV9 with TRBJ2-7, with 7 bases lining up with TRBD2. J lost 3 bases, V lost 3 bases, and 12 bases had no gene match. CDR3 length: 16 residues. Per the germline V gene, CDR1 is SGDLS and CDR2 is YYNGEE. Here the CDR3 reads CASSAGGGGKSYEQYF. In DNA, the CDR3 is TGTGCCAGCAGCGCGGGTGGCGGGGGAAAGAGCTACGAGCAGTACTTC.

The V and J genes are TRBV6-1 and TRBJ2-1; 10 positions agree with TRBD2. The CDR3 covers 15 residues. V dropped 4 bases and J dropped 9; count of bases not matched to a gene: 9. CDR1 MNHNS and CDR2 SASEGT come from the germline V gene. CDR3 in amino acids: CASSVKREGRGEQFF. CDR3 nucleotide sequence: TGTGCCAGCAGTGTGAAGCGGGAGGGCCGGGGTGAGCAGTTCTTC.

This chain links TRBV19 with TRBJ1-5; D is possibly TRBD1 (6 bases). From germline, CDR1 is LNHDA and CDR2 SQIVND (reference sequence). CDR3 length: 15 residues. V dropped 5 bases and J dropped 6 bases, with 17 bases sitting between them. DNA of the CDR3: TGTGCCAGTAGTCCACACCCACAGGGCGGTCAGCCCCAGCATTTT. It translates to CASSPHPQGGQPQHF.

The V gene is TRBV4-3, the J gene TRBJ1-2; no definite D call. The CDR3 consists of 15 residues. V was shortened by 4 bases and J by 7 bases, with 19 bases between the two germline ends. Germline assignment: CDR1 LGHNA and CDR2 YSLEER. The CDR3 sequence is CASSPKYGWVSGYTF. The CDR3, as DNA: TGCGCCAGCAGCCCAAAATATGGATGGGTCTCTGGCTACACCTTC.

This chain connects TRBV19 to TRBJ2-7; tentative D call: TRBD2 (5 bases). Germline V gene data show CDR1 as LNHDA and CDR2 as SQIVND (reference sequence). The germline V and J ends were trimmed by 5 bases and 2 bases, with 10 bases remaining between them. This CDR3 region has 13 residues. The CDR3 sequence is CASSHGVAYEQYF. The CDR3 DNA follows: TGTGCCAGTAGTCACGGGGTTGCCTACGAGCAGTACTTC.

The chain recombines TRBV7-2 with TRBJ1-1, with D perhaps TRBD1 (5 bases). V lost 7 bases and J lost 10, with 13 bases in between. CDR3 length equals 11 residues. Germline V gives CDR1 SGHTA, CDR2 FQGNSA. CDR3 in amino acids: CASNPGGGAFF. The CDR3, as DNA: TGTGCCAGCAACCCCGGGGGGGGAGCTTTCTTT.

V gene TRBV6-1 combines with J gene TRBJ1-2; no clear D gene. Germline CDR1 is MNHNS and CDR2 is SASEGT. The CDR3 contains 14 residues. V was pared by 3 bases and J by 4 bases, with 12 bases between. The CDR3: CASSDRGPGYGYTF. The CDR3 DNA reads TGTGCCAGCAGTGATCGAGGGCCGGGCTATGGCTACACCTTC.

This chain links TRBV9 with TRBJ2-7, with 7 nucleotides matching TRBD2. CDR1 is SGDLS, CDR2 YYNGEE, per germline. The junction had 7 bases not matched to a gene; V was cut back by 0 bases and J by 4 bases. The CDR3 has 15 residues. CDR3 nucleotides: TGTGCCAGCAGCGTAGGGGGAGCGGGAATGTACGAGCAGTACTTC. This translates into CASSVGGAGMYEQYF.

The genes are TRBV18 and TRBJ2-7, with 9 bases lining up with TRBD2. The CDR3 sequence is 17 residues long. Trimming at V came to 2 bases and at J to 3 bases, leaving 11 bases not matched to a gene. Per germline, CDR1 KGHSH and CDR2 LQKENI. CDR3 nucleotides: TGTGCCAGCTCACCAAACTTCGGCGATAGCGGGAGCTACGAGCAGTACTTC. This gives the protein CASSPNFGDSGSYEQYF.

The chain employs TRBV7-2 and TRBJ2-3, with D possibly being TRBD1 (6 bases). Germline V gene data show CDR1 as SGHTA and CDR2 as FQGNSA. V gave up 4 bases and J gave up 0 bases, with 20 bases separating them. The CDR3 sequence is 18 residues long. CDR3 sequence reads: CASSSSASWGPSTDTQYF. The CDR3 DNA follows: TGTGCCAGCAGCTCGTCTGCGTCTTGGGGGCCTAGCACAGATACGCAGTATTTT.